This TCR beta chain was retrieved from a study of T cells in Graves' hyperthyroidism and ophthalmopathy. Each person with ophthalmopathy scored at least 3 on the Clinical Activity Score, reached NOSPECS grade 4 or higher, and had been ill under 3 months. Cells are PBMCs isolated from approximately 9.2 ml of fresh blood. The V gene's germline CDR1 is SNHLY and CDR2 FYNNEI. CDR3 length equals 14 residues. The V end lost 1 base, the J end lost 3 bases, and 9 bases lay between the germline ends. Whole-study findings and limits: Blood also showed most of the thyroid clonotypes that were expanded above 0.001.

TCR beta CDR3 regions were amplified from RNA transcripts. TCR CDR3 regions were first amplified by RT-PCR with HTBI primers. TCRdb reprocessed the multiplex PCR reads with MiXCR, giving one entry per CDR3 protein. The sample carries over 500,000 distinct CDR3 sequences, roughly 15% recorded once. This clonotype has a count of ten or more. Its antigen is currently unknown. This sequence joins TRBV2 and TRBJ2-5; D may be TRBD2 (6 bases). This TCR was recovered from a woman aged 18-30 years with Graves' ophthalmopathy. The sequenced sample consisted of blood. This chain's CDR3 is CASSEGGLKETQYF. The CDR3 nucleotides are TGTGCCAGCAGTGAAGGGGGACTTAAAGAGACCCAGTACTTC. Full variable domain (missing parts from reference TRBV2 and TRBJ2-5): EPEVTQTPSHQVTQMGQEVILRCVPISNHLYFYWYRQILGQKVEFLVSFYNNEISEKSEIFDDQFSVERPDGSNFTLKIRSTKLEDSAMYFCASSEGGLKETQYFGPGTRLLVL.